A selection of T cell receptor beta chains follows, all from one sample in a study of spatial heterogeneity in lung cancer. TCRdb passed the 5' RACE reads through MiXCR, listing each CDR3 protein once. The sample holds about 47,000 distinct CDR3 sequences, 12% seen once. Sequences were derived from PBMCs, sampled at follow-up. The receptors stem from a male donor with early-stage non-small cell lung cancer. Each CDR3 is given with its conserved first and last residue. D genes are given only for firm matches. Size values are once, few and many counts, or a class for expanded clones, and some rows have none.

clone_size | j_call | d_call | v_call | cdr3_aa | cdr3_nt
many | TRBJ1-4 | TRBD1 | TRBV6-6 | CASSYSWTGAEKLFF | TGTGCCAGCAGTTACTCCTGGACAGGGGCCGAAAAACTGTTTTTT
many | TRBJ2-6 | NA | TRBV6-5 | CASSHRRVASGANVLTF | TGTGCCAGCAGCCACCGCCGAGTAGCCTCTGGGGCCAACGTCCTGACTTTC
NA | TRBJ2-5 | NA | TRBV7-2 | CASSLIRAGQETQYF | TGTGCCAGCAGCCTTATTAGGGCTGGGCAAGAGACCCAGTACTTC
NA | TRBJ2-7 | NA | TRBV5-4 | CASSLAPAAYEQYF | TGTGCCAGCAGCTTGGCACCAGCCGCCTACGAGCAGTACTTC
many | TRBJ1-5 | TRBD1 | TRBV27 | CASSYMRGLQPQHF | TGTGCCAGCAGTTATATGAGGGGGCTCCAGCCCCAGCATTTT
many | TRBJ1-2 | NA | TRBV7-6 | CASSLDPGANYGYTF | TGTGCCAGCAGCTTAGATCCGGGGGCGAACTATGGCTACACCTTC
few | TRBJ2-3 | NA | TRBV7-8 | CATTPGSTDTQYF | TGTGCCACAACCCCGGGAAGCACAGATACGCAGTATTTT
many | TRBJ2-3 | TRBD2 | TRBV4-3 | CASSQEGAGGTDTQYF | TGCGCCAGCAGCCAAGAAGGAGCGGGGGGAACAGATACGCAGTATTTT
NA | TRBJ2-3 | NA | TRBV5-4 | CASSLRETTDTQYF | TGTGCCAGCAGCTTGCGGGAGACCACAGATACGCAGTATTTT
many | TRBJ2-1 | TRBD2 | TRBV7-2 | CASSLGLAGSEQFF | TGTGCCAGCAGCCTGGGACTAGCGGGAAGTGAGCAGTTCTTC
NA | TRBJ1-4 | NA | TRBV18 | CASSPGMTNEKLFF | TGTGCCAGCTCGCCAGGGATGACTAATGAAAAACTGTTTTTT
many | TRBJ1-6 | NA | TRBV27 | CASSFEGGSYNSPLHF | TGTGCCAGCAGTTTCGAGGGGGGCTCCTATAATTCACCCCTCCACTTT
once | TRBJ2-1 | NA | TRBV7-9 | CVSRMGAGVYNEQFF | TGTGTCAGCAGGATGGGGGCAGGAGTATACAATGAGCAGTTCTTC
once | TRBJ2-1 | TRBD2 | TRBV3-1 | CASAYRGLAVNEQFF | TGTGCCAGCGCATATCGGGGACTAGCTGTAAATGAGCAGTTCTTC
many | TRBJ1-2 | NA | TRBV12-3/TRBV12-4 | CASSPDYYGYTF | TGTGCCAGCAGCCCGGACTACTATGGCTACACCTTC
NA | TRBJ2-5 | NA | TRBV7-3 | CASSFADQETQYF | TGTGCCAGCAGCTTTGCGGACCAAGAGACCCAGTACTTC
many | TRBJ1-1 | NA | TRBV29-1 | CSVLGHPGTEAFF | TGCAGCGTTCTCGGCCATCCGGGGACTGAAGCTTTCTTT